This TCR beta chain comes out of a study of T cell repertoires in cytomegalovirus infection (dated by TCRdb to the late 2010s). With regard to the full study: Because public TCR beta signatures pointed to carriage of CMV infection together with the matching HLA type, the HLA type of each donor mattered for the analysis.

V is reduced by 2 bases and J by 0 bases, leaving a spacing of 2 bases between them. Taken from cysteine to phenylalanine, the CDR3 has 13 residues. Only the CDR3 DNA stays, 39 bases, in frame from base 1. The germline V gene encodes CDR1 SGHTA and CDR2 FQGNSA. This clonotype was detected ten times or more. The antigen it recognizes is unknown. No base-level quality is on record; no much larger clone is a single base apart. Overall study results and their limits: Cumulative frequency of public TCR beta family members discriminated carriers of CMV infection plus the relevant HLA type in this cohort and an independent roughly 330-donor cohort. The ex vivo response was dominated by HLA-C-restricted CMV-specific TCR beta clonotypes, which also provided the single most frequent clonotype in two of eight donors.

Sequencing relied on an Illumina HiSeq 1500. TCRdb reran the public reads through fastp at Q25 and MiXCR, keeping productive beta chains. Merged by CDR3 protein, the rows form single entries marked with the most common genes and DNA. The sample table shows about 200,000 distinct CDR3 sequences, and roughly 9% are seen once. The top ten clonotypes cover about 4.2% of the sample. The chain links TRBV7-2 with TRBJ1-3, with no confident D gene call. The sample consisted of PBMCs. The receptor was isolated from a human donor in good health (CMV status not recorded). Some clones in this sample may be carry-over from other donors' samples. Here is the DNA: TGTGCCAGCAGCTTAAACTCTGGAAACACCATATATTTT. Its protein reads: CASSLNSGNTIYF. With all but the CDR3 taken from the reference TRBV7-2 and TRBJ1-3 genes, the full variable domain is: GAGVSQSPSNKVTEKGKDVELRCDPISGHTALYWYRQSLGQGLEFLIYFQGNSAPDKSGLPSDRFSAERTGGSVSTLTIQRTQQEDSAVYLCASSLNSGNTIYFGEGSWLTVV.